What follows are 22 T cell receptor beta chains derived from one specimen sequenced in a study of blood T cells in healthy people across ages. Next came a second PCR, run for about 7 to 12 cycles, which used a sample-barcoded 5' primer along with a J-beta primer mix. TCRdb reprocessed the 5' RACE reads via MiXCR and lists one record per CDR3 protein. Among hundreds of thousands of distinct CDR3 sequences listed, 29% were seen once. Source material: blood. These receptors came from a woman older than 75 in good health.

V usage is TRBV27 and J usage is TRBJ2-2; D assignment may be TRBD1 or TRBD2 (6 bases each). V shed 2 bases and J shed 6 bases, with 13 bases lying between them. Germline assignment: CDR1 MNHEY and CDR2 SMNVEV (reference sequence). The CDR3 has 15 amino acids. CDR3 bases: TGTGCCAGCAGTTTAAGGGGGGTTAGCTCCGGGGAGCTGTTTTTT. Its translation: CASSLRGVSSGELFF.

This clonotype has at least ten counts. V is TRBV6-2 or TRBV6-3 and J is TRBJ1-1, with D tentatively TRBD1 (5 bases). The CDR3 contains 13 residues. Germline CDR1 MNHEY, CDR2 SVGEGT. V lost 6 bases and J lost 1, with 9 bases in between. The CDR3 region has the DNA TGTGCCAGCAGGGGGACGGCGAACACTGAAGCTTTCTTT. Its protein product is CASRGTANTEAFF.

This rearrangement joins TRBV5-6 to TRBJ2-5, with D maybe TRBD2 (6 bases). CDR1 and CDR2 from the germline V gene are SGHDT and YYEEEE. The CDR3 is 14 residues long. V shed 0 bases and J shed 7 bases, with 13 bases lying between them. The CDR3, as DNA: TGTGCCAGCAGCTTGGGCCTCCTCGGGAGGACCCAGTACTTC. This gives the protein CASSLGLLGRTQYF.

The chain uses TRBV7-2 and TRBJ2-7; 7 positions agree with TRBD2. J gave up 5 bases and V 4 bases, and 8 bases lay outside the gene matches. The CDR3 runs 14 residues. From germline, CDR1 is SGHTA and CDR2 FQGNSA. The CDR3 DNA is TGTGCCAGCAGCTCCCCCGCTAGCGGCCACGAGCAGTACTTC. Protein sequence: CASSSPASGHEQYF.

This chain uses TRBV4-3 with TRBJ1-2, with 8 bases matching TRBD1. The CDR3 contains 17 residues. Germline CDR1 is LGHNA and CDR2 is YSLEER. The junction had 11 bases not matched to a gene; V was cut back by 0 bases and J by 5 bases. The CDR3 region is CASSQDRSLQGDYGYTF. DNA of the CDR3: TGCGCCAGCAGCCAAGATCGGTCCCTACAGGGGGATTATGGCTACACCTTC.

The chain uses TRBV29-1 and TRBJ1-2; D gene unclear. Trimming took off 4 bases at V and 0 bases at J, with 6 bases between the two ends. CDR1 and CDR2 from the germline V gene are SQVTM and ANQGSEA. CDR3 length: 12 amino acids. For the CDR3, the DNA is TGCAGCGTTGCACAGACTAACTATGGCTACACCTTC. Translating it yields CSVAQTNYGYTF.

To note about this clonotype: This sequence may be a read error, since a much larger clone differs from it by one base. This CDR3 is CASWPTSGGRTQYF. CDR3 in DNA: TGTGCCAGCTGGCCTACTAGCGGGGGCCGGACCCAGTACTTC. V is TRBV25-1 and J is TRBJ2-5; 11 bases agree with TRBD2. This CDR3 comprises 14 residues. V shed 8 bases and J 7 bases; nucleotides not matched to a gene: 9. The germline gives CDR1 MGHDK, CDR2 SYGVNS.

This clonotype was counted many times. The chain combines TRBV12-3 or TRBV12-4 with TRBJ1-2, with 7 bases aligning to TRBD1. The CDR3 has 13 residues. The junction had 3 bases not matched to a gene; V was cut back by 6 bases and J by 2 bases. The CDR3 protein is CASSAQGNYGYTF. CDR3 in DNA: TGTGCCAGCAGCGCACAGGGGAACTATGGCTACACCTTC.

Many counts were recorded for this clonotype. The rearrangement links TRBV25-1 to TRBJ2-5; D might be TRBD2 (6 bases). The CDR3 has 15 amino acids. The ends were cut back, 9 bases at V and 2 bases at J, with 19 bases in the middle. CDR1 MGHDK and CDR2 SYGVNS come from the germline V gene. The CDR3 loop reads CASTARGVGQETQYF. The DNA for the CDR3 is TGTGCCAGTACCGCTCGCGGGGTAGGACAAGAGACCCAGTACTTC.

This clonotype was recorded many times. This chain uses TRBV5-1 with TRBJ2-5; weak D call: TRBD1 (6 bases). Germline V CDR1 and CDR2: SGHRS, YFSETQ. The CDR3 has 14 residues. Trimming left V 4 bases short and J 4 bases short, with 14 bases between. The CDR3 DNA sequence: TGCGCCAGCAGCCGGACCAGGGGAAGAGAGACCCAGTACTTC. This encodes CASSRTRGRETQYF. The full variable domain, in which reference TRBV5-1 and TRBJ2-5 provide the parts outside the CDR3, is KAGVTQTPRYLIKTRGQQVTLSCSPISGHRSVSWYQQTPGQGLQFLFEYFSETQRNKGNFPGRFSGRQFSNSRSEMNVSTLELGDSALYLCASSRTRGRETQYFGPGTRLLVL.

This clonotype was found many times. A read error is possible here, since a much larger clone lies one base away. This rearrangement joins TRBV25-1 to TRBJ2-7; either TRBD1 or TRBD2 may fit D (6 bases each). This CDR3 comprises 15 residues. Germline V lookup: CDR1 MGHDK, CDR2 SYGVNS. The V end was cut by 2 bases, the J end by 7 bases, with 18 bases between. CDR3 DNA sequence: TGTGCCAGCAGTGAAAGAGGGGGGCGGTGGAATGAGCAGTACTTC. It specifies CASSERGGRWNEQYF.

The gene calls are TRBV28 and TRBJ2-1; D unresolved. The closer fit of TRBJ2-7 to the DNA end suggests the J call may be wrong. CDR3 length: 15 residues. The germline CDR1 and CDR2 sequences are MDHEN and SYDVKM. CDR3 in amino acids: CASSLVTVSYNEQYF. CDR3 DNA: TGTGCCAGCAGTTTAGTCACAGTTTCCTACAATGAGCAGTACTTC.

Concerning this clonotype itself: A much larger clone lies a single base off, so this may be a read error. It is likely a read error, because the conserved phenylalanine at the end of the CDR3 is missing. The chain combines TRBV5-6 with TRBJ2-7; D is unclear. V was trimmed by 2 bases and J by 3 bases, leaving 9 bases between them. CDR3 length equals 13 residues. From germline, CDR1 is SGHDT and CDR2 YYEEEE. CDR3 coding DNA: TGTGCCAGCAGCTTAGACAAGAGCTACGAGCAGTACTTA. Its translation: CASSLDKSYEQYL.

Many counts were recorded for this clonotype. The V call is TRBV5-1, the J call TRBJ2-7, with 8 bases fitting TRBD1. V shed 7 bases, J shed 2 bases, and the junction held 11 bases outside the gene matches. Germline lookup yields CDR1 SGHRS and CDR2 YFSETQ. There are 15 residues in the CDR3. CDR3 loop: CASPPPQGATYEQYF. For the CDR3, the DNA is TGCGCCAGCCCCCCACCTCAGGGGGCCACCTACGAGCAGTACTTC.

For this clonotype: The junction does not match germline at one end; this may be a read error. The chain is built from TRBV18 and TRBJ2-1; D remains unclear. The CDR3 runs to 14 residues. Germline CDR1 KGHSH, CDR2 LQKENI. CDR3 in DNA: TGTGCCGGCTCACCAGACCTGGAAGGGAATGAGCAGTTCTTC. Translated: CAGSPDLEGNEQFF. Variable domain in full (rest from reference TRBV18 and TRBJ2-1): NAGVMQNPRHLVRRRGQEARLRCSPMKGHSHVYWYRQLPEEGLKFMVYLQKENIIDESGMPKERFSAEFPKEGPSILRIQQVVRGDSAAYFCAGSPDLEGNEQFFGPGTRLTVL.

The chain recombines TRBV27 with TRBJ2-1, with 10 bases identical to TRBD2. The V gene end was trimmed by 2 bases and the J gene end by 0 bases; junction bases not matched to a gene: 4. The CDR3 totals 17 residues. Germline assignment: CDR1 MNHEY and CDR2 SMNVEV (reference sequence). The CDR3 region is CASSLGTSVASYNEQFF. The CDR3 region has the DNA TGTGCCAGCAGTTTAGGGACTAGCGTAGCCTCCTACAATGAGCAGTTCTTC.

This clonotype was recorded a few times. Given a much more abundant clone one base away, this may be a read error. The chain is built from TRBV9 and TRBJ1-2; 8 nucleotides match TRBD1. Germline assignment: CDR1 SGDLS and CDR2 YYNGEE. Trimming at V came to 3 bases and at J to 3 bases, leaving 13 bases not matched to a gene. The CDR3 extends over 17 amino acids. In nucleotides, the CDR3 is TGTGCCAGCAGCGGGGGGACAGGACTCAGACGGGACTATGGCTACACCTTC. Protein sequence: CASSGGTGLRRDYGYTF.

This clonotype was recorded many times. The chain uses TRBV7-2 and TRBJ2-7; no clear D. The CDR3 covers 11 residues. V was trimmed by 5 bases and J by 7 bases, leaving 9 bases between them. Looked up from germline, CDR1 is SGHTA and CDR2 is FQGNSA. The DNA of the CDR3 is TGTGCCAGCAGCATTACACGGGAGCAGTACTTC. It yields the protein CASSITREQYF.

This clonotype was seen at least ten times. This sequence joins TRBV27 and TRBJ2-7; D is uncertain. V was pared by 4 bases and J by 4 bases, with 20 bases between. Germline loops: CDR1 MNHEY, CDR2 SMNVEV (reference sequence). CDR3 length equals 16 residues. DNA of the CDR3: TGTGCCAGCAGTTCCAGGCCACCACAACAATATTACGAGCAGTACTTC. Its protein product is CASSSRPPQQYYEQYF.

This clonotype was detected only a few times. Since a much larger clone is just one base distant, this may be a read error. CDR3 DNA: TGTGCCAGCAGCTCGGACAGGAAAGGCTACGAGCAGTACTTC. The encoded protein is CASSSDRKGYEQYF. This sequence joins TRBV11-2 and TRBJ2-7, with 7 bases matching TRBD1. Germline CDR1 is SGHAT and CDR2 is FQNNGV. Trimming took 4 bases from V and 3 from J; bases not matched to a gene: 6. The CDR3 sequence is 14 residues long.

The V and J genes are TRBV28 and TRBJ2-6; D not certain. This CDR3 comprises 13 residues. Trimming took 8 bases from V and 0 from J, leaving 5 bases between them. CDR1 is MDHEN, CDR2 SYDVKM, per germline. The CDR3 DNA follows: TGTGCCAGCTTGGACTCTGGGGCCAACGTCCTGACTTTC. This gives the protein CASLDSGANVLTF.

This clonotype was observed a handful of times. A much larger clone differs by one base, so this may be a read error. This rearrangement joins TRBV20-1 to TRBJ2-7; 10 bases match TRBD1. J gave up 7 bases and V 7 bases, and 13 bases lay outside the gene matches. CDR1 is DFQATT, CDR2 SNEGSKA, per germline (reference sequence). The CDR3 spans 14 residues. This CDR3 is CSVRGGTGVREQYF. The CDR3 DNA reads as TGCAGTGTTAGGGGAGGGACAGGGGTCCGGGAGCAGTACTTC.